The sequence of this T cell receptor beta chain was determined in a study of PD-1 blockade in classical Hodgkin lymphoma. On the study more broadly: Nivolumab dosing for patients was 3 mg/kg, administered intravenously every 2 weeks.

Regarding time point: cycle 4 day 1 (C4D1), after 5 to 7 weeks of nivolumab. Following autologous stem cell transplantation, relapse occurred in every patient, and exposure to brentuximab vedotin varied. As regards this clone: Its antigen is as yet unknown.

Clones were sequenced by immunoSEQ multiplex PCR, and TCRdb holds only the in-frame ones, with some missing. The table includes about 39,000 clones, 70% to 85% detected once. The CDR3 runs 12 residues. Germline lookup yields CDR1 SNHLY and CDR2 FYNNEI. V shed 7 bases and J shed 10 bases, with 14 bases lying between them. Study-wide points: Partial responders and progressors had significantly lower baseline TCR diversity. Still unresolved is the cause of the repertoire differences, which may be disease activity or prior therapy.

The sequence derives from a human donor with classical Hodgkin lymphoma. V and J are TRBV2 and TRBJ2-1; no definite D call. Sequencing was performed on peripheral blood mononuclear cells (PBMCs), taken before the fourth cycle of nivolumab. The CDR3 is CASKYTGSEQFF. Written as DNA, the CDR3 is TGTGCCAGCAAGTACACGGGCAGCGAGCAGTTCTTC.